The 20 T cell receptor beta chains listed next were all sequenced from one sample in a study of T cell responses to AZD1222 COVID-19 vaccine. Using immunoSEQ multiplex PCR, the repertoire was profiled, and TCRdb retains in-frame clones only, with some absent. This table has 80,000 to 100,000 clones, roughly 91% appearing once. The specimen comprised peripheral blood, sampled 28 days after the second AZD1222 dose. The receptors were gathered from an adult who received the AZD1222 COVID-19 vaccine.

The CDR3 sequence is CATSSTGSNQPQHF. In DNA form, the CDR3 reads TGTGCCACCAGCAGTACAGGGAGCAATCAGCCCCAGCATTTT. The rearrangement joins TRBV15 to TRBJ1-5; perhaps TRBD1 as D (6 bases). V dropped 3 bases and J dropped 1 base, with 7 bases sitting between them. Germline V gene lookup returns CDR1 LNHNV and CDR2 YYDKDF (reference sequence). The CDR3 length is 14 residues.

Written as DNA, the CDR3 is TGTGCCAGCAGCGCCCGGACAGGGAATTCACCCCTCCACTTT. Protein: CASSARTGNSPLHF. The chain is built from TRBV2 and TRBJ1-6, with TRBD1 matching over 8 bases. The V gene end was trimmed by 6 bases and the J gene end by 7 bases; junction bases not matched to a gene: 5. The germline V gene has CDR1 SNHLY and CDR2 FYNNEI. This CDR3 region has 14 residues. Drawing the rest from reference TRBV2 and TRBJ1-6, the complete variable domain is EPEVTQTPSHQVTQMGQEVILRCVPISNHLYFYWYRQILGQKVEFLVSFYNNEISEKSEIFDDQFSVERPDGSNFTLKIRSTKLEDSAMYFCASSARTGNSPLHFGNGTRLTVT.

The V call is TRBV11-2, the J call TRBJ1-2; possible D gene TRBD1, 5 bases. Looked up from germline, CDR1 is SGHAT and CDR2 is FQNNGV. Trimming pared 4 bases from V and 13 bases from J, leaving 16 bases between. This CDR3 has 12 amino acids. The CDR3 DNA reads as TGTGCCAGCAGCTCTGGGGGGTCCCCGGTCACCTTC. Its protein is CASSSGGSPVTF.

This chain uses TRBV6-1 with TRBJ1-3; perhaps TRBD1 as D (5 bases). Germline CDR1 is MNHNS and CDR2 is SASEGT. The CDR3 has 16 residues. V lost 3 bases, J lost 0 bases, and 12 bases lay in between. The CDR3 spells CASSDLRVNSGNTIYF. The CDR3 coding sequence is TGTGCCAGCAGTGACCTCAGGGTAAACTCTGGAAACACCATATATTTT.

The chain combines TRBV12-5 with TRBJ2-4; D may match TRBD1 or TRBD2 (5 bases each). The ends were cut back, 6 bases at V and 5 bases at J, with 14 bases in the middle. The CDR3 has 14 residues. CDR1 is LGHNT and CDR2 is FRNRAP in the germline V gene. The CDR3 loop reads CASGPGDGQNIQYF. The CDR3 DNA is TGTGCTAGTGGGCCCGGGGACGGCCAAAACATTCAGTACTTC.

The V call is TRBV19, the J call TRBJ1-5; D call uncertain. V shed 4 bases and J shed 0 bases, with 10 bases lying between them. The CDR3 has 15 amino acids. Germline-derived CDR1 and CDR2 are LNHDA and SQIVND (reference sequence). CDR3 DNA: TGTGCCAGTAGTAGCGGGCGGAGTAGCAATCAGCCCCAGCATTTT. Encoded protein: CASSSGRSSNQPQHF.

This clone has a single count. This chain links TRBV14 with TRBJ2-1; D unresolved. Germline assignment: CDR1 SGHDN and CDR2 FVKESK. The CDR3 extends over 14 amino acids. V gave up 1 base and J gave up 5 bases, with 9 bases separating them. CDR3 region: CASSQVRLDNEQFF. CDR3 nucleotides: TGTGCCAGCAGCCAAGTTCGCCTAGACAATGAGCAGTTCTTC. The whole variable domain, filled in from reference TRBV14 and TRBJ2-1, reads EAGVTQFPSHSVIEKGQTVTLRCDPISGHDNLYWYRRVMGKEIKFLLHFVKESKQDESGMPNNRFLAERTGGTYSTLKVQPAELEDSGVYFCASSQVRLDNEQFFGPGTRLTVL.

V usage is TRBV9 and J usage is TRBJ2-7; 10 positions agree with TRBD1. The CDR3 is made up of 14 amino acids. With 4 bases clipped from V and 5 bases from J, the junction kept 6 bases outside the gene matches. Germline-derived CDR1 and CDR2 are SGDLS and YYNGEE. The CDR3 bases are TGTGCCAGCAGCCCCTCGGGACAGGGGCACGAGCAGTACTTC. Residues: CASSPSGQGHEQYF.

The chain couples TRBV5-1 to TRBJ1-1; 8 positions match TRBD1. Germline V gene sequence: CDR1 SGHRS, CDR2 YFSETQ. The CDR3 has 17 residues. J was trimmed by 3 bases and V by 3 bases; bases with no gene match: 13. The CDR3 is CASSSGPGGGSDTEAFF. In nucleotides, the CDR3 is TGCGCCAGCAGCTCGGGGCCAGGGGGCGGTTCGGACACTGAAGCTTTCTTT.

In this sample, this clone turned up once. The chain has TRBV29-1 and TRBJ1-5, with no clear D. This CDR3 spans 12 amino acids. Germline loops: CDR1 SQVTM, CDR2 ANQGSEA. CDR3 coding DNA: TGCACCCTTCTGGGGTCGGGGCAGCCCCAGCATTTT. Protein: CTLLGSGQPQHF.

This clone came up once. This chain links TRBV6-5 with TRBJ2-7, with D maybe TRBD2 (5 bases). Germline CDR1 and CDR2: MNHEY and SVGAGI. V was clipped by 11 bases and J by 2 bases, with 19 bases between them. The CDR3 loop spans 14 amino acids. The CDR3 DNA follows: TGTGCCGCCTCAGTCGAGGGCCCAACCTACGAGCAGTACTTC. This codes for CAASVEGPTYEQYF.

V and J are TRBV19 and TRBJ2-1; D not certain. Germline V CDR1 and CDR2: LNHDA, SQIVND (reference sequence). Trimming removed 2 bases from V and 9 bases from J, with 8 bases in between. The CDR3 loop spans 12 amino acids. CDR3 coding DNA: TGTGCCAGTAGTATATTTGAGAGTGAGCAGTTCTTC. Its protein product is CASSIFESEQFF.

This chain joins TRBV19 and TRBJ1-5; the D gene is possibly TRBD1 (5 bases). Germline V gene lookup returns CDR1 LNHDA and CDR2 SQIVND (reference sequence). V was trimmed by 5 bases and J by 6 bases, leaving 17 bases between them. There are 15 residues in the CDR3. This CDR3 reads CASSLQAQGSQPQHF. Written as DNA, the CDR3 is TGTGCCAGTAGTCTACAGGCCCAAGGTAGTCAGCCCCAGCATTTT.

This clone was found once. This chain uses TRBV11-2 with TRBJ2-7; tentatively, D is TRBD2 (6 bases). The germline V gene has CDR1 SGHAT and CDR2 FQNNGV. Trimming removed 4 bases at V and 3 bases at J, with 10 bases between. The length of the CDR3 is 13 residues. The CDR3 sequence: CASSSGLVYEQYF. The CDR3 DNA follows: TGTGCCAGCAGCTCGGGACTCGTCTACGAGCAGTACTTC.

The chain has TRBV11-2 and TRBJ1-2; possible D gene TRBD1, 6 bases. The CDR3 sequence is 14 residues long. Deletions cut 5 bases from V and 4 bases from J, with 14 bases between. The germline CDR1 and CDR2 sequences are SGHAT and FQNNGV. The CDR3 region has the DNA TGTGCCAGCAGCCCAGGGGTCGGGGCCTATGGCTACACCTTC. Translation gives CASSPGVGAYGYTF.

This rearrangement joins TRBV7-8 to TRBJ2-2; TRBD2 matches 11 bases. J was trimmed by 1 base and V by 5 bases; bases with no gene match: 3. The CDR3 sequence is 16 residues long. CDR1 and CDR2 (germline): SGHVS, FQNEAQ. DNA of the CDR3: TGTGCCAGCAGCATAACTAGCGGGGGGAACACCGGGGAGCTGTTTTTT. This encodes CASSITSGGNTGELFF.

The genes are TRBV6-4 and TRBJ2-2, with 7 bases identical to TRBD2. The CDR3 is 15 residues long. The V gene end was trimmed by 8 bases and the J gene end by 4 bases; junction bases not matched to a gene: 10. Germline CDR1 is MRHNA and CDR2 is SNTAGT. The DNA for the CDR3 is TGTGCCAGCCAACTGACGAGCGGGGCCACCGGGGAGCTGTTTTTT. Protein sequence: CASQLTSGATGELFF.

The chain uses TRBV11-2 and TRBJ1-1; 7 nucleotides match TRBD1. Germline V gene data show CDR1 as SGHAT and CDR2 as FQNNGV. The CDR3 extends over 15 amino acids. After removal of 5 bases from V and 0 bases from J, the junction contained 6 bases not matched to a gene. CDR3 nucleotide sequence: TGTGCCAGCAGCCCCCCCGGGACAGTGAACACTGAAGCTTTCTTT. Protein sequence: CASSPPGTVNTEAFF.

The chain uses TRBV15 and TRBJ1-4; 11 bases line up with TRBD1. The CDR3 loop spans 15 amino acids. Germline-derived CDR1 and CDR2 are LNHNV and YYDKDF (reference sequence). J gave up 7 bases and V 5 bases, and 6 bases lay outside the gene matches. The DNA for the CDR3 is TGTGCCACCAGCGTTCAAGGGACAGGGGGTGAAAAACTGTTTTTT. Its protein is CATSVQGTGGEKLFF.

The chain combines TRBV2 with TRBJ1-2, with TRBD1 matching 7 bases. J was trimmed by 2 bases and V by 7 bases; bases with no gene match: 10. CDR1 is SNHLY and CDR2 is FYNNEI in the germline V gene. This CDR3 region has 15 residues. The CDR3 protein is CASTRAGQVNYGYTF. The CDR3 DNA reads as TGTGCCAGCACTAGAGCTGGACAGGTAAACTATGGCTACACCTTC.